Following are 2 T cell receptor beta chains from one sample sequenced in a study of blood T cell repertoires in COVID-19. Sequencing was performed with immunoSEQ multiplex PCR; in TCRdb, only in-frame clones are kept and a portion is missing. The sample lists hundreds of thousands of clones, roughly 90% occurring once. Sequences were obtained from PBMCs or T cells enriched from blood (not recorded which). The source of these receptors is a woman younger than 30 with acute COVID-19.

This clone was picked up one time. The V gene is TRBV28, the J gene TRBJ1-1, with 10 bases matching TRBD1. The V and J ends lost 5 bases and 5 bases, in that order; junction bases with no gene match: 8. CDR1 MDHEN and CDR2 SYDVKM come from the germline V gene. The CDR3 runs to 15 residues. CDR3 protein: CASSVTGGAGTEAFF. The CDR3 DNA reads TGTGCCAGCAGTGTGACAGGGGGCGCAGGGACTGAAGCTTTCTTT. Drawing the rest from reference TRBV28 and TRBJ1-1, the complete variable domain is DVKVTQSSRYLVKRTGEKVFLECVQDMDHENMFWYRQDPGLGLRLIYFSYDVKMKEKGDIPEGYSVSREKKERFSLILESASTNQTSMYLCASSVTGGAGTEAFFGQGTRLTVV.

CDR3 in amino acids: CASSQGEREGTKNIQYF. The CDR3 DNA reads TGCGCCAGCAGCCAAGGAGAGCGGGAGGGGACCAAAAACATTCAGTACTTC. The V and J genes are TRBV4-1 and TRBJ2-4; 10 nucleotides line up with TRBD2. V trimming: 1 base; J trimming: 2 bases; junction bases outside the gene matches: 5. Germline-derived CDR1 and CDR2 are MGHRA and YSYEKL. This CDR3 is built from 17 residues.